The clone carrying this T cell receptor beta chain ranks as medium-sized (0.01 to 0.1%). What it recognizes is unknown. The data are from a study of HIV-infected patients and healthy controls. Antiretroviral therapy had run roughly three months, about 14 weeks, before follow-up blood collection. Whole blood was used without fractionation, so all unsorted peripheral T cells were included. About 500 ng RNA was reverse transcribed with alpha and beta constant-region primers. Each of the alpha and beta chains got its own library through chain-specific third strand synthesis with indices. A 12-nucleotide barcode per molecule came from two concatenated random hexamers added pre-amplification. TCRdb re-called the 5' RACE reads with MiXCR, one entry per CDR3 protein. The sample holds more than 3,500 distinct CDR3 sequences, less than 8.5% seen once. The V end lost 0 bases, the J end lost 0 bases, and 7 bases lay between the germline ends. Per germline, CDR1 SGHRS and CDR2 YFSETQ. The CDR3 totals 15 residues.

Whole-study results and caveats: Three to four months of therapy was arguably too brief to observe immune reconstitution in treated samples.

The sequence derives from an adult with HIV infection. The sample in question was blood, obtained during antiretroviral therapy. The chain employs TRBV5-1 and TRBJ2-1; TRBD2 might be the D (5 bases). CDR3 region: CASSLGGSSYNEQFF. CDR3 nucleotide sequence: TGCGCCAGCAGCTTGGGAGGGAGCTCCTACAATGAGCAGTTCTTC.